The present entry profiles one T cell receptor beta chain with its context. What it binds is unknown. The sample originates from a study of cytomegalovirus exposure and HLA in healthy donors. Study-wide background: The approximately 100 million unique TCR beta sequences, from roughly 180 million T cells, were found by an earlier analysis.

Use of 60 Vbeta and 13 Jbeta primers characterized the PCR. Repertoires were generated with immunoSEQ multiplex PCR, while TCRdb's copy carries only in-frame clones and drops some. In the table there are 150,000 to 250,000 clones, over 75% of which are singletons. Study outcomes and limitations: V- and J-gene trimming of TCR beta was linked (in a later analysis) to a missense DCLRE1C variant.

Sequenced material: PBMCs. The sequence came from a woman between 50 and 59 years old in good health and CMV-seronegative.

The CDR3 nucleotides read TGTGCCAGCAGCCCCACAGGGTTGAGCTCTGGAAACACCATATATTTT. Amino acids: CASSPTGLSSGNTIYF. The chain has TRBV5-8 and TRBJ1-3, with D tentatively TRBD1 (6 bases). Germline-derived CDR1 and CDR2 are SGHTS and YDEGEE. Between the trimmed V and J ends, which lost 4 bases and 0 bases, there was a span of 14 bases. This CDR3 is built from 16 residues.